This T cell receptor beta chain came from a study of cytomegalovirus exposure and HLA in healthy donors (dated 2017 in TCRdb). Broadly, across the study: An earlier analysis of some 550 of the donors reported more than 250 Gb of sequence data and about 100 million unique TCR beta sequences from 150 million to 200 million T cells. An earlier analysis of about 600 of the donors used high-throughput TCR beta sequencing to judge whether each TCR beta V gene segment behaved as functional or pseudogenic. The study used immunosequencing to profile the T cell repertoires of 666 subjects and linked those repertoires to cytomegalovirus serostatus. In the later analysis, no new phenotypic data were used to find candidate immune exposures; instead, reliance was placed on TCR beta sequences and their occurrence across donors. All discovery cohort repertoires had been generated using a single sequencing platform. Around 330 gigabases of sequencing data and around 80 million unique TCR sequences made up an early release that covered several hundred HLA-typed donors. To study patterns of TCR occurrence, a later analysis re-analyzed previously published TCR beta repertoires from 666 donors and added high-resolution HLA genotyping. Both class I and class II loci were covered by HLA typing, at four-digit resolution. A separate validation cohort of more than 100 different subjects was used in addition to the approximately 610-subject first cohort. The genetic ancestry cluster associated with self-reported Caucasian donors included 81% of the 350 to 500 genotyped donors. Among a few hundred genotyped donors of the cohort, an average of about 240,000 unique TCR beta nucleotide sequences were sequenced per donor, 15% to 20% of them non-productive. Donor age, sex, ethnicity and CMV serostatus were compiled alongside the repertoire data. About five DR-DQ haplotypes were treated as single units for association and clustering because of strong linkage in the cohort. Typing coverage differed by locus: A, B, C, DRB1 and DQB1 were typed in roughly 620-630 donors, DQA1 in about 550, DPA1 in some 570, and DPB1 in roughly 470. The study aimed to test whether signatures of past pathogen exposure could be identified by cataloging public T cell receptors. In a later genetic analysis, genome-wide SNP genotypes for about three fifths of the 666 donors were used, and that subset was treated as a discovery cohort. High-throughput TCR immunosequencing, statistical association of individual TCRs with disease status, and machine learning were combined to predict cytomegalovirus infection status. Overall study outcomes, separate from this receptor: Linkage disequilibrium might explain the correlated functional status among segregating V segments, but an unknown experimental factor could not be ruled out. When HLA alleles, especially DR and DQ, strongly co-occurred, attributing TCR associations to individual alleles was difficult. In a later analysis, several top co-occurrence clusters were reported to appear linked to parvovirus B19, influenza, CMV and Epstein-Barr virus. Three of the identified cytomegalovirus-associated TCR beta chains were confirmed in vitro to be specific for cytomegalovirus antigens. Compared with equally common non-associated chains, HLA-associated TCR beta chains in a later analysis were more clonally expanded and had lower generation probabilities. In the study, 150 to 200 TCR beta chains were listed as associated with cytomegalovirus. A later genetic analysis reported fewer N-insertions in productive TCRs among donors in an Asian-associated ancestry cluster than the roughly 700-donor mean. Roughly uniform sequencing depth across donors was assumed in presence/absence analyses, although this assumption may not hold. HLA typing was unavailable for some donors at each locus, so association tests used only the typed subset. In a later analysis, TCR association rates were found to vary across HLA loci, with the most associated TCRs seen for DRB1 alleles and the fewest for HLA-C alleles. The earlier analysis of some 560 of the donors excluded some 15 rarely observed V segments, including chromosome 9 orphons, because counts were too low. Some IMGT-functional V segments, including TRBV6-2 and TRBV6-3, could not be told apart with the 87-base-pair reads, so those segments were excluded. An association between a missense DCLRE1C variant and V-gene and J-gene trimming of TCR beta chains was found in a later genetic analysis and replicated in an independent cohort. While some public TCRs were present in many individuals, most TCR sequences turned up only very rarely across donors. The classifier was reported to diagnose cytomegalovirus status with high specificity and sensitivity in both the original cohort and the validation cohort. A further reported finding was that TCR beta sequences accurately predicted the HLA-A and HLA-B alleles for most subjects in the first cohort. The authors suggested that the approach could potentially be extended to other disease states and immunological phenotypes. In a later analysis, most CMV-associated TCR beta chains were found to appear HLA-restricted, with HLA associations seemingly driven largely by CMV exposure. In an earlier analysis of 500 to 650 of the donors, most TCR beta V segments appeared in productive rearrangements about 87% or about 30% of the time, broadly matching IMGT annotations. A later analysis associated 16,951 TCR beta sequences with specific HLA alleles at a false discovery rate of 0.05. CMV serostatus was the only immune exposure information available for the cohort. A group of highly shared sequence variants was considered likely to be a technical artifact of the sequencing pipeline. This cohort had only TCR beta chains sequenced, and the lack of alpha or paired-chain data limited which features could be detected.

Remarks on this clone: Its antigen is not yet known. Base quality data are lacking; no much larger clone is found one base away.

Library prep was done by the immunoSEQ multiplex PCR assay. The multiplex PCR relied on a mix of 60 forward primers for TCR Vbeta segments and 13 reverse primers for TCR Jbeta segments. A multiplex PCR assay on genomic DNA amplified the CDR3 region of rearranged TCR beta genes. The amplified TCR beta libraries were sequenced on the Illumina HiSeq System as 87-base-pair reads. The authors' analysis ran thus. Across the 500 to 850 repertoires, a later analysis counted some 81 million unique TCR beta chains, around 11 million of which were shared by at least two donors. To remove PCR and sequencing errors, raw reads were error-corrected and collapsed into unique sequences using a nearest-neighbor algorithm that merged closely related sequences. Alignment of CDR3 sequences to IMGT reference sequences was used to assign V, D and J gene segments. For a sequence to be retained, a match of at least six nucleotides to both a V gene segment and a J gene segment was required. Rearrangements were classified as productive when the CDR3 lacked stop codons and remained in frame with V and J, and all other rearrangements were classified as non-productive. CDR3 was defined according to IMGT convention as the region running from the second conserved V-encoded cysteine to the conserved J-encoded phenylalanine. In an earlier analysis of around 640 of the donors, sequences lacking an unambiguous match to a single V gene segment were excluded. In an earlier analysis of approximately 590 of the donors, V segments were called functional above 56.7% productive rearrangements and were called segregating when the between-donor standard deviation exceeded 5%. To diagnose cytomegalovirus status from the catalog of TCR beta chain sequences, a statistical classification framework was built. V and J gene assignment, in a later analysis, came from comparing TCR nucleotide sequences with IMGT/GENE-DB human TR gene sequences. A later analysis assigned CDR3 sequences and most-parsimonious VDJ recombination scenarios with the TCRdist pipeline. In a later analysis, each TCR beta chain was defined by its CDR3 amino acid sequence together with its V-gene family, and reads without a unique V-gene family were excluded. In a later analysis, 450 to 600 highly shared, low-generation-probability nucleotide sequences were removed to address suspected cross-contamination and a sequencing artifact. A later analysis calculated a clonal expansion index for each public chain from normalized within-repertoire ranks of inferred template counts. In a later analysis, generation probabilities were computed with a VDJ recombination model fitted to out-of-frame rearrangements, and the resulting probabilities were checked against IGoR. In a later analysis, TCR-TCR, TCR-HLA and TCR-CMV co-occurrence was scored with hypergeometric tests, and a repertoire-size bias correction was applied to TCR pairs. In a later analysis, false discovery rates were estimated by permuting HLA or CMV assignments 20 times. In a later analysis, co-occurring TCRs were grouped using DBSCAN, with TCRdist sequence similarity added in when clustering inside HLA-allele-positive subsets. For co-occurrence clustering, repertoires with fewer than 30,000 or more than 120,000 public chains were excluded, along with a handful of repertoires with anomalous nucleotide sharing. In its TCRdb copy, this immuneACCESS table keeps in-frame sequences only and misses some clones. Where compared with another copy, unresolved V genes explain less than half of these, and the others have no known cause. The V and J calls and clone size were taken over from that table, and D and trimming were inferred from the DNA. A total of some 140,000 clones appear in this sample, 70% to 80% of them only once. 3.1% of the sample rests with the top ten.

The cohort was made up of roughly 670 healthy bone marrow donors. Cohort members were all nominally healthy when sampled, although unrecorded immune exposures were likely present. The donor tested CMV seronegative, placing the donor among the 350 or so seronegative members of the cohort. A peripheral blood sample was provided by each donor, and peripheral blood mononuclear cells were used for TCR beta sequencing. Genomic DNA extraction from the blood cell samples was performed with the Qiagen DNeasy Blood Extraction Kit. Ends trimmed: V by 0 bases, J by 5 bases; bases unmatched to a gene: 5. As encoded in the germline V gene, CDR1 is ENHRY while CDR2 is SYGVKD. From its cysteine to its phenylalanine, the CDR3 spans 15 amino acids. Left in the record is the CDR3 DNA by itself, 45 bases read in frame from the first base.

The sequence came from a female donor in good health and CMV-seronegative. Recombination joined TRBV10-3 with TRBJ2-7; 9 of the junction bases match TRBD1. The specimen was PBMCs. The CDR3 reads CAISESRGQGHEQYF. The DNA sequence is TGTGCCATCAGTGAGTCTCGGGGACAGGGCCACGAGCAGTACTTC.